A selection of T cell receptor beta chains follows, all from one sample in a study of T cells after posttransplantation cyclophosphamide. Here immunoSEQ multiplex PCR was the method, and the copy in TCRdb shows in-frame clones only, minus some. The sample includes about 18,000 clones, roughly four fifths of them seen just once. This specimen consisted of CD8+ T cells sorted from PBMCs, obtained about 1,900 days after a stem cell transplant with posttransplant cyclophosphamide. The receptors stem from a female patient aged 40 to 50 who received an allogeneic stem cell transplant from a related donor, was CMV-positive, and had no GVHD. Some T cells may arise from the graft donor. Both conserved end residues are part of each CDR3.

j_call v_call cdr3_aa
TRBJ2-7 TRBV4-3 CASSPGTGAYEQYF
TRBJ1-2 TRBV19 CASSPQGTIYGYTF
TRBJ1-4 TRBV9 CASSVQGTANEKLFF
TRBJ2-2 TRBV6-5 CASSPQFGELFF
TRBJ2-1 TRBV27 CASSFSSSYNEQFF
TRBJ2-3 TRBV9 CASTRGLTDTQYF
TRBJ2-7 TRBV9 CASSDTGGLYEQYF
TRBJ1-2 TRBV5-6 CASSWGTAPNINF
TRBJ2-7 TRBV5-4 CASSLDWEGQGNGEQYF
TRBJ1-6 TRBV19 CASSIVDQGDSPLHF
TRBJ2-7 TRBV11-2 CASSTGHRGLAYEQYF
TRBJ1-4 TRBV28 CASSLDEGGSNEKLFF
TRBJ1-1 TRBV11-2 CASSLGPTVTNTEAFF
TRBJ1-2 TRBV9 CASSPYDRGLNYGYTF
TRBJ2-1 TRBV6-5 CASSSPTRGAYNEQFF
TRBJ2-7 TRBV7-2 CASSFIQGYYEQYF
TRBJ1-4 TRBV5-1 CASSGPGTQEKLFF
TRBJ2-3 TRBV11-1 CASSLARYTGDTQYF
TRBJ1-2 TRBV6-5 CASSYLSGSSNYGYTF
TRBJ1-5 TRBV6-5 CASNPTGGSNQPQHF
TRBJ2-5 TRBV10-1 CASLKQGAICETQYF
TRBJ2-7 TRBV9 CASSVGTGAYEQYF